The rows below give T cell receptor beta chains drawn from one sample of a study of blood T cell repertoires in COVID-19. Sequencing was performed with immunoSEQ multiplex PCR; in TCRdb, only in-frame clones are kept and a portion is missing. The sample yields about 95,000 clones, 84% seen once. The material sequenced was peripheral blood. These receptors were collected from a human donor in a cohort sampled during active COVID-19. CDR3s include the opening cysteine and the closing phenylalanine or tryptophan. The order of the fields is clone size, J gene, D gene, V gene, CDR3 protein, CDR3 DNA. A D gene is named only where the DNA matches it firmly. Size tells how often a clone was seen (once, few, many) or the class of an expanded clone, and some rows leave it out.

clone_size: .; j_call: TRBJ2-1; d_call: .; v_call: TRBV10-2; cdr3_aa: CASSFSLIPANEQFF; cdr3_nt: TGCGCCAGCAGTTTTTCCCTAATCCCCGCCAATGAGCAGTTCTTC
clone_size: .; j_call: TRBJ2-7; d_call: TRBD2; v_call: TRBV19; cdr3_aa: CASSIPSGLAGGREQYF; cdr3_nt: TGTGCCAGTAGTATCCCTTCAGGACTAGCGGGGGGTCGGGAGCAGTACTTC
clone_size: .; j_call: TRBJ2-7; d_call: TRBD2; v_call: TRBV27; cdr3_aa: CATTSGFDEQYF; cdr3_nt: TGTGCCACCACTAGCGGCTTCGACGAGCAGTACTTC
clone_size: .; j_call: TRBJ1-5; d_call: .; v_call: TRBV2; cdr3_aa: CASKAGNSNQPQHF; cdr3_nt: TGTGCCAGCAAAGCGGGGAATAGCAATCAGCCCCAGCATTTT
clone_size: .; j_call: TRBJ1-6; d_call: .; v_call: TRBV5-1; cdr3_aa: CASSLMDPGPSPLHF; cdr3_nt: TGCGCCAGCAGCTTGATGGACCCAGGGCCTTCACCCCTCCACTTT
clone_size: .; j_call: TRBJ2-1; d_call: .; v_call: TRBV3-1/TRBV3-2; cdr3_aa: CASSQAGVNNEQFF; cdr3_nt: TGTGCCAGCAGCCAAGCGGGGGTTAACAATGAGCAGTTCTTC
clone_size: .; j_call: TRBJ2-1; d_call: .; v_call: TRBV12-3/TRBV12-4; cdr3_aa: CASSLQGSKQFF; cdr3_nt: TGTGCCAGCAGTTTACAGGGATCGAAGCAGTTCTTC
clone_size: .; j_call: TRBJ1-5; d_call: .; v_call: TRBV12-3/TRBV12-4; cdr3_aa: CASSLDRDQPQHF; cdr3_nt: TGTGCCAGCAGTTTAGACAGGGATCAGCCCCAGCATTTT
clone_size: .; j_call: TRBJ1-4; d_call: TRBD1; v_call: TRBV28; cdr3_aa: CASREQGDEKLFF; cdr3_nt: TGTGCCAGCAGGGAACAGGGGGATGAAAAACTGTTTTTT
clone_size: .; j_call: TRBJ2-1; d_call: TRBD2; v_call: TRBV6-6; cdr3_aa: CASSPSGHLSSGRFNEQFF; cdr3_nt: TGTGCCAGCAGTCCAAGCGGACACCTGTCTAGCGGGAGGTTCAATGAGCAGTTCTTC
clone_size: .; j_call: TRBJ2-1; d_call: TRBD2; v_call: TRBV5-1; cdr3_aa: CASSFSGNPYNEQFF; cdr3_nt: TGCGCCAGCAGCTTTAGCGGGAATCCCTACAATGAGCAGTTCTTC
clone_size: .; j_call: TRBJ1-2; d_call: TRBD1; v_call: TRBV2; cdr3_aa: CASSRTGVNYGYTF; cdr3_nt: TGTGCCAGCAGTAGGACAGGAGTGAACTATGGCTACACCTTC
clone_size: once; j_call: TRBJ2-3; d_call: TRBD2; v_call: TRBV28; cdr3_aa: CASSLDGTSGTDTQYF; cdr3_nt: TGTGCCAGCAGTTTAGACGGGACTAGCGGGACAGATACGCAGTATTTT
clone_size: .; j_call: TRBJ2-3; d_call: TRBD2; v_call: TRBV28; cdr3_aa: CASSIRSGFGTDTQYF; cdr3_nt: TGTGCCAGCAGCATACGTAGCGGGTTCGGCACAGATACGCAGTATTTT
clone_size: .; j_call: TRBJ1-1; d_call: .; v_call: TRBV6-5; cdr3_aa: CASSYSSEGANTEAFF; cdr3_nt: TGTGCCAGCAGCTACTCGTCGGAGGGAGCGAACACTGAAGCTTTCTTT
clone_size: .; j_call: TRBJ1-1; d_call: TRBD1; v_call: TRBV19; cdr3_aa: CASSIGQGATEAFF; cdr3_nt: TGTGCCAGTAGTATAGGTCAGGGGGCGACTGAAGCTTTCTTT
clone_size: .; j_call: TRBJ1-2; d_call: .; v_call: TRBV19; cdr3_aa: CASSIELGSNYGYTF; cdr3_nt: TGTGCCAGTAGTATAGAACTCGGGTCTAACTATGGCTACACCTTC
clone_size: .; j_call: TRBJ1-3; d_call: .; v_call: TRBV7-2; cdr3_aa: CASSSGGVSGNTIYF; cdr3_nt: TGTGCCAGCAGTTCGGGAGGAGTCTCTGGAAACACCATATATTTT
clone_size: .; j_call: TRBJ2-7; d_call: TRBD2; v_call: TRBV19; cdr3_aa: CASSIGLAGGTYEQYF; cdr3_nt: TGTGCCAGTAGTATAGGCCTAGCGGGGGGGACCTACGAGCAGTACTTC
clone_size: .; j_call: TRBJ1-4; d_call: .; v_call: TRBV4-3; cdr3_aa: CASSQDSRYGRGEKLFF; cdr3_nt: TGCGCCAGCAGCCAAGATAGTAGGTACGGCAGGGGAGAAAAACTGTTTTTT
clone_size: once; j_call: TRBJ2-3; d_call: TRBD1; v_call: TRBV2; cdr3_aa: CATMTGLNTDTQYF; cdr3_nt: TGTGCCACCATGACAGGGTTAAACACAGATACGCAGTATTTT
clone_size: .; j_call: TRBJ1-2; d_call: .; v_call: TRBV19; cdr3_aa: CASRAQWGYTF; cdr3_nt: TGTGCCAGTAGAGCTCAATGGGGCTACACCTTC